The 19 T cell receptor beta chains reported below all come from one sample, sequenced in a study of blood T cell repertoires in COVID-19. Using immunoSEQ multiplex PCR, the repertoire was profiled, and TCRdb retains in-frame clones only, with some absent. The sample lists 100,000 to 120,000 clones; about 87% were seen once. Material for sequencing was peripheral blood. Source of these receptors: a woman between 50 and 59 years old with acute or convalescent COVID-19.

The chain links TRBV12-3 or TRBV12-4 to TRBJ1-4, with 8 bases fitting TRBD1. This CDR3 has 13 residues. Trimming cost V 7 bases and J 7 bases; bases outside gene matches: 5. CDR3 nucleotides: TGTGCCAGCAACAGGGGGATAGGTGAAAAACTGTTTTTT. Translation: CASNRGIGEKLFF.

The chain uses TRBV7-2 and TRBJ2-2; 10 bases line up with TRBD2. The length of the CDR3 is 16 residues. Per germline, CDR1 SGHTA and CDR2 FQGNSA. With V trimmed by 3 bases and J by 4 bases, 5 bases remained unmatched. The CDR3 here is CASSLASGSPTGELFF. CDR3 bases: TGTGCCAGCAGCTTGGCTAGCGGGAGCCCCACCGGGGAGCTGTTTTTT.

The V and J genes are TRBV7-9 and TRBJ2-2; TRBD1 aligns across 9 bases. Losses at the gene ends were 5 bases for V and 6 bases for J; bases not matched to a gene: 13. The germline V gene has CDR1 SEHNR and CDR2 FQNEAQ (reference sequence). CDR3 length: 17 amino acids. The CDR3 region is CASSPRPGTGTPGELFF. CDR3 in DNA: TGTGCCAGCAGCCCTCGTCCTGGGACAGGGACCCCCGGGGAGCTGTTTTTT.

This clone has only a few counts. The gene calls are TRBV5-6 and TRBJ1-1; the D gene is possibly TRBD1 (5 bases). CDR3 size: 13 residues. V lost 1 base to trimming and J lost 5 bases, with 9 bases between them. Germline assignment: CDR1 SGHDT and CDR2 YYEEEE. CDR3 coding DNA: TGTGCCAGCAGCTTGTCCTCAGGGACTGAAGCTTTCTTT. It codes for CASSLSSGTEAFF.

The chain couples TRBV6-5 to TRBJ1-5, with TRBD1 identical over 7 bases. Germline-derived CDR1 and CDR2 are MNHEY and SVGAGI. The J segment lost 12 bases and the V segment lost 4 bases, leaving 6 bases of the junction unmatched. The CDR3 is made up of 12 amino acids. CDR3: CASSSLTGSQHF. The DNA of the CDR3 is TGTGCCAGCAGTTCCCTGACAGGGAGCCAGCATTTT.

This chain uses TRBV27 with TRBJ1-1, with a weak D call TRBD1 (6 bases). This CDR3 region has 14 residues. V was shortened by 8 bases and J by 4 bases, with 17 bases between the two germline ends. Looked up from germline, CDR1 is MNHEY and CDR2 is SMNVEV (reference sequence). CDR3 region: CASGSGEGPTEAFF. The CDR3 DNA reads as TGTGCCAGCGGATCAGGGGAGGGTCCCACTGAAGCTTTCTTT.

This clone appeared a few times. The chain uses TRBV5-1 and TRBJ2-2, with unresolved D. The CDR3 sequence is 11 residues long. Germline V lookup: CDR1 SGHRS, CDR2 YFSETQ. V lost 4 bases and J lost 10, with 8 bases in between. In nucleotides, the CDR3 is TGCGCCAGCAGCGCCCGAGAGGAGCTGTTTTTT. This translates into CASSAREELFF.

The chain combines TRBV27 with TRBJ1-6, with 10 bases that match TRBD1. Germline CDR1 MNHEY, CDR2 SMNVEV (reference sequence). This CDR3 is 14 amino acids long. The V and J ends lost 2 bases and 8 bases, in that order; junction bases with no gene match: 0. The CDR3 loop is CASSLGTGDSPLHF. As DNA, the CDR3 is TGTGCCAGCAGTTTAGGGACAGGGGATTCACCCCTCCACTTT.

The V gene is TRBV19, the J gene TRBJ2-7; 9 nucleotides match TRBD1. The CDR3 totals 13 residues. Germline V lookup: CDR1 LNHDA, CDR2 SQIVND (reference sequence). V was pared by 8 bases and J by 4 bases, with 6 bases of the junction left unmatched. CDR3 nucleotides: TGTGCCAGTGGGGACAGGGCACGGTACGAGCAGTACTTC. Its protein is CASGDRARYEQYF.

V is TRBV5-8 and J is TRBJ2-3; perhaps TRBD1 as D (5 bases). Germline V gives CDR1 SGHTS, CDR2 YDEGEE. This CDR3 has 15 residues. V was trimmed by 0 bases and J by 1 base, leaving 9 bases between them. CDR3 sequence (DNA): TGTGCCAGCAGCTTGGGAGACAGAGGCACAGATACGCAGTATTTT. Translation gives CASSLGDRGTDTQYF.

The chain employs TRBV5-1 and TRBJ1-6; 10 positions match TRBD1. J was trimmed by 9 bases and V by 4 bases; bases with no gene match: 13. Germline V gene sequence: CDR1 SGHRS, CDR2 YFSETQ. The CDR3 covers 17 residues. CDR3 region: CASSVRQGAASGSPLHF. CDR3 in DNA: TGCGCCAGCAGCGTGAGACAGGGGGCCGCGTCAGGTTCACCCCTCCACTTT. The full variable domain, with the rest looked up from reference TRBV5-1 and TRBJ1-6, is KAGVTQTPRYLIKTRGQQVTLSCSPISGHRSVSWYQQTPGQGLQFLFEYFSETQRNKGNFPGRFSGRQFSNSRSEMNVSTLELGDSALYLCASSVRQGAASGSPLHFGNGTRLTVT.

V usage is TRBV7-6 and J usage is TRBJ1-1, with D hard to call. Trimming stripped 0 bases from V and 1 base from J, with 9 bases between. The CDR3 totals 15 residues. CDR1 is SGHVS and CDR2 is FNYEAQ in the germline V gene. CDR3 region: CASSLAPRKNTEAFF. Written as DNA, the CDR3 is TGTGCCAGCAGCTTAGCCCCCAGGAAGAACACTGAAGCTTTCTTT.

The V gene is TRBV7-9, the J gene TRBJ2-3; a weak D match, TRBD1 (6 bases). Germline CDR1 SEHNR, CDR2 FQNEAQ (reference sequence). The CDR3 is 16 amino acids. Trimming removed 4 bases from V and 0 bases from J, with 14 bases in between. The CDR3 coding sequence is TGTGCCAGCAGCTCCCCCAGGGGCTCTAGCACAGATACGCAGTATTTT. Amino acids: CASSSPRGSSTDTQYF.

The J gene is TRBJ2-2, the V gene TRBV5-6, with D possibly being TRBD1 (6 bases). The CDR3 consists of 13 residues. The germline CDR1 and CDR2 sequences are SGHDT and YYEEEE. V was trimmed by 0 bases and J by 6 bases, leaving 6 bases between them. CDR3 region: CASSLEGAGELFF. The CDR3 nucleotides are TGTGCCAGCAGCTTGGAGGGGGCCGGGGAGCTGTTTTTT.

The chain employs TRBV6-5 and TRBJ1-3; TRBD1 matches at 10 bases. The germline gives CDR1 MNHEY, CDR2 SVGAGI. V shed 2 bases and J 2 bases; nucleotides not matched to a gene: 3. The CDR3 has 16 residues. CDR3 DNA: TGTGCCAGCAGTTACACGACAGGGGGCCCTGGAAACACCATATATTTT. Translation gives CASSYTTGGPGNTIYF.

The chain links TRBV28 to TRBJ2-6, with a tentative D call TRBD1 (6 bases). The germline V gene encodes CDR1 MDHEN and CDR2 SYDVKM. Between the trimmed V and J ends, which lost 3 bases and 4 bases, there was a span of 10 bases. This CDR3 contains 15 residues. CDR3 in DNA: TGTGCCAGCAGTTTGTCAGGGGCCGGGGCCAACGTCCTGACTTTC. It yields the protein CASSLSGAGANVLTF. Drawing the rest from reference TRBV28 and TRBJ2-6, the complete variable domain is DVKVTQSSRYLVKRTGEKVFLECVQDMDHENMFWYRQDPGLGLRLIYFSYDVKMKEKGDIPEGYSVSREKKERFSLILESASTNQTSMYLCASSLSGAGANVLTFGAGSRLTVL.

The gene calls are TRBV7-9 and TRBJ1-1; D remains unclear. This CDR3 has 13 amino acids. The V and J ends lost 3 bases and 5 bases respectively, with 10 bases between them. Germline lookup yields CDR1 SEHNR and CDR2 FQNEAQ (reference sequence). This CDR3 reads CASSFQTGTEAFF. The CDR3 bases are TGTGCCAGCAGCTTCCAGACGGGAACTGAAGCTTTCTTT.

The rearrangement joins TRBV10-3 to TRBJ1-1; 9 bases fit TRBD1. Trimming cost V 11 bases and J 7 bases; bases outside gene matches: 8. The CDR3 has 12 amino acids. From germline, CDR1 is ENHRY and CDR2 SYGVKD. The CDR3 nucleotides are TGTGCCGTCAAACAGGGGGCGAATGAAGCTTTCTTT. It translates to CAVKQGANEAFF.

This clone was seen just once. V gene TRBV11-2 combines with J gene TRBJ2-3; D remains unclear. Germline V gene sequence: CDR1 SGHAT, CDR2 FQNNGV. CDR3 size: 13 residues. The V end was cut by 0 bases, the J end by 6 bases, with 7 bases between. The CDR3: CASSLDLGDTQYF. CDR3 bases: TGTGCCAGCAGCTTAGATCTTGGCGATACGCAGTATTTT. Full variable domain (remainder filled in from reference TRBV11-2 and TRBJ2-3): EAGVAQSPRYKIIEKRQSVAFWCNPISGHATLYWYQQILGQGPKLLIQFQNNGVVDDSQLPKDRFSAERLKGVDSTLKIQPAKLEDSAVYLCASSLDLGDTQYFGPGTRLTVL.